This TCR beta chain comes out of a study of cytomegalovirus exposure and HLA in healthy donors. The PCR used 60 Vbeta and 13 Jbeta primers. Authors' analysis steps: About 10 million shared chains were among the roughly 80 million unique TCR beta chains that a later analysis counted. TCRdb's copy holds only in-frame clones and misses some; the assay was immunoSEQ multiplex PCR. V, J and clone size are those of that table, while D and trimming were read from the DNA. The sample contains about 240,000 clones, 82% of which appear only once. On this clone: The antigen remains unidentified.

Study observations and caveats: When presence/absence was analysed, sequencing depth was taken to be roughly uniform across donors. Per a prior analysis, the majority of TCR beta V segments were productive roughly 87% or roughly 30% of the time. The authors excluded some V segments, including TRBV6-2 and TRBV6-3, as indistinguishable.

V was clipped by 6 bases and J by 8 bases, with 14 bases between them. The CDR3 has 13 amino acids. Germline V gives CDR1 SGHAT, CDR2 FQNNGV. The sample was PBMCs. J is TRBJ2-1 and V is TRBV11-2; D might be TRBD2 (6 bases). The sequence was obtained from a woman in her thirties or forties in good health and CMV-seropositive. CDR3 sequence reads: CASRGMSGHEQFF. CDR3 nucleotides: TGTGCCAGCAGGGGAATGAGCGGGCATGAGCAGTTCTTC.